Given below is one TCR beta chain in context. What it recognizes is unknown. Sample time point: blood 2 weeks post-SBRT. Sample treatment: 15 Gy SBRT to primary tumor, nephrectomy 4 weeks later. These data originate in a study of radiation and T cells in renal cell carcinoma. The study, taken as a whole, reports: In blood, top tumor clones expanded by 2 weeks, shrinking by 4.

This CDR3 contains 17 residues. Per the germline V gene, CDR1 is SEHNR and CDR2 is FQNEAQ (reference sequence). V gave up 5 bases and J gave up 6 bases; unmatched junction bases: 11. Assay used: immunoSEQ multiplex PCR; TCRdb lists only in-frame clones, some missing. Of 100,000 to 150,000 clones listed, over 75% were seen once; the top ten hold 5.8%. V usage is TRBV7-9 and J usage is TRBJ2-1; 12 nucleotides match TRBD2. Sequencing used blood, obtained from a patient whose treatment included radiotherapy and nephrectomy. The source is a man aged 45-65 years with renal cell carcinoma. The CDR3 DNA follows: TGTGCCAGCAGCCTAAGAACATCGGGACTAGCGGGCAATGAGCAGTTCTTC. Translating gives CASSLRTSGLAGNEQFF.